This T cell receptor (beta chain) was recovered during a study of human thymus T cells. Surgeons resected thymus tissue during corrective heart surgery. Having surgery to correct congenital heart defects, healthy Finnish infants acted as the donors. Study results and caveats: In thymic and blood repertoires alike, V and J usage looked biased.

Some clones are missing from TCRdb's copy, which holds only in-frame ones; the method was immunoSEQ multiplex PCR. The sample has about 130,000 clones, around 95% seen once; the top ten hold around 0.025%. Germline loops: CDR1 LGHNA, CDR2 YSLEER. Trimming left V 5 bases short and J 4 bases short, with 11 bases between. The CDR3 covers 14 residues. In regard to this clone: The target antigen is unknown.

The gene calls are TRBV4-3 and TRBJ2-2; D perhaps matches TRBD1 (5 bases). The TCR sequence derives from a boy under two years old with a congenital heart defect but otherwise immunologically healthy. Sequenced input: thymus tissue. As DNA, the CDR3 is TGCGCCAGCAGCGATTGGGGCCCCACCGGGGAGCTGTTTTTT. Translating it yields CASSDWGPTGELFF.